These T cell receptor beta chains were read from a single sample in a study of OX40 agonist ivuxolimab in advanced cancers. TCRdb's table, derived via immunoSEQ multiplex PCR, lists solely in-frame clones and lacks some. The profile shows 34,000 or so clones, about four fifths of them singletons. The input for sequencing was CD4+ or CD8+ T cells sorted from blood, taken in a trial of the OX40 agonist ivuxolimab. The receptors shown here come from an adult with an advanced solid tumor such as melanoma, head and neck, liver or kidney cancer. Each CDR3 is given with its conserved first and last residue. D genes are given only for firm matches. Clone size is stated in some rows and not others, as once, few, many or a class when expanded.

v_call,j_call,clone_size,d_call,cdr3_aa,cdr3_nt
TRBV7-2,TRBJ1-2,.,TRBD1,CASSRPGQGLYGYTF,TGTGCCAGCAGCCGACCCGGACAGGGACTTTATGGCTACACCTTC
TRBV5-8,TRBJ1-5,.,.,CASSLEGALLYYSNQPQHF,TGTGCCAGCAGCTTGGAGGGTGCCCTTCTATATTATAGCAATCAGCCCCAGCATTTT
TRBV2,TRBJ2-1,.,.,CASSEDRDNEQFF,TGTGCCAGCAGTGAAGACAGGGACAATGAGCAGTTCTTC
TRBV28,TRBJ1-1,.,.,CASSLPGQGNAEAFF,TGTGCCAGCAGTTTACCCGGGCAGGGAAACGCTGAAGCTTTCTTT
TRBV7-3,TRBJ2-2,.,TRBD1,CASSRDSNTGELFF,TGTGCCAGCAGCCGGGACAGTAACACCGGGGAGCTGTTTTTT
TRBV7-9,TRBJ2-1,.,.,CASSLGGVGEQFF,TGTGCCAGCAGCTTGGGGGGAGTAGGTGAGCAGTTCTTC
TRBV5-6,TRBJ2-6,.,.,CASSVTGTKTGANVLTF,TGTGCCAGCAGCGTTACAGGGACAAAGACTGGGGCCAACGTCCTGACTTTC
TRBV6-6,TRBJ2-1,once,TRBD2,CASTAGLEQFF,TGTGCCAGCACAGCGGGGTTGGAGCAGTTCTTC
TRBV5-8,TRBJ2-6,.,.,CASSLPSGANVLTF,TGTGCCAGCAGCTTGCCCTCTGGGGCCAACGTCCTGACTTTC
TRBV18,TRBJ2-1,.,.,CASSGDAEQFF,TGTGCCAGCTCGGGAGATGCTGAGCAGTTCTTC
TRBV10-3,TRBJ1-5,few,.,CAVGPPGTPNQPQHF,TGTGCCGTCGGACCACCCGGGACACCGAATCAGCCCCAGCATTTT
TRBV27,TRBJ2-3,.,.,CASTRRGTDTQYF,TGTGCCAGCACCCGGAGAGGCACAGATACGCAGTATTTT
TRBV7-3,TRBJ1-1,.,.,CASSHTGLNTEAFF,TGTGCCAGCAGCCACACAGGGTTGAACACTGAAGCTTTCTTT
TRBV5-1,TRBJ2-5,.,TRBD2,CASSLGLADQETQYF,TGCGCCAGCAGCTTGGGACTAGCGGACCAAGAGACCCAGTACTTC
TRBV19,TRBJ2-7,.,TRBD2,CASSVREASYEQYF,TGTGCCAGTAGTGTCCGGGAGGCGTCCTACGAGCAGTACTTC
TRBV18,TRBJ2-7,.,.,CASSPIQGTDQYF,TGTGCCAGCTCACCAATACAGGGTACTGATCAGTACTTC
TRBV28,TRBJ1-5,.,.,CASSLSGSGRPQHF,TGTGCCAGCAGTTTATCAGGGTCCGGGAGGCCCCAGCATTTT
TRBV9,TRBJ1-1,medium-sized,.,CASSVGAEAEAFF,TGTGCCAGCAGCGTAGGGGCAGAAGCTGAAGCTTTCTTT
TRBV6-1,TRBJ2-3,.,TRBD2,CASRDSGGPTDTQYF,TGTGCCAGCAGAGATAGCGGGGGCCCCACAGATACGCAGTATTTT
TRBV10-1,TRBJ1-5,.,.,CASSGQGNQPQHF,TGCGCCAGCAGTGGTCAGGGTAATCAGCCCCAGCATTTT
TRBV5-1,TRBJ2-1,.,.,CASSLADNEQFF,TGCGCCAGCAGCTTGGCTGACAATGAGCAGTTCTTC
TRBV11-2,TRBJ2-7,few,.,CASSLDWGSDEQYF,TGTGCCAGCAGCTTAGATTGGGGATCAGACGAGCAGTACTTC
TRBV5-1,TRBJ1-2,.,.,CASSQDGNYGYTF,TGCGCCAGCAGCCAGGACGGAAACTATGGCTACACCTTC
TRBV25-1,TRBJ1-1,.,.,CASKSAPSTRDTEAFF,TGTGCCAGCAAAAGTGCCCCCTCAACGCGGGACACTGAAGCTTTCTTT
TRBV28,TRBJ1-5,.,.,CASSFRRSRGSQPQHF,TGTGCCAGCAGTTTCCGCCGCAGCCGAGGTAGTCAGCCCCAGCATTTT
TRBV10-3,TRBJ1-5,.,.,CAISLEYSNQPQHF,TGTGCCATCAGTCTCGAATATAGCAATCAGCCCCAGCATTTT
TRBV7-2,TRBJ2-7,.,TRBD1,CASSWGDRGGEQYF,TGTGCCAGCAGCTGGGGGGACAGGGGAGGCGAGCAGTACTTC
TRBV15,TRBJ2-3,.,.,CATSRVGPGLDHVTQYF,TGTGCCACCAGCAGAGTGGGACCGGGACTGGATCATGTTACGCAGTATTTT
TRBV5-1,TRBJ2-5,.,.,CASSSGVGYGTDQETQYF,TGCGCCAGCAGCTCGGGGGTGGGCTACGGTACGGATCAAGAGACCCAGTACTTC
TRBV6-5,TRBJ1-2,.,.,CASSYQEGDGYTF,TGTGCCAGCAGTTATCAGGAAGGGGATGGCTACACCTTC
TRBV7-9,TRBJ2-1,.,TRBD2,CASSSGGEGQGNEQFF,TGTGCCAGCAGCTCGGGGGGAGAGGGCCAGGGTAATGAGCAGTTCTTC
TRBV19,TRBJ1-1,.,TRBD1,CASSAFRGSNTEAFF,TGTGCCAGTAGTGCTTTCAGGGGGTCTAACACTGAAGCTTTCTTT
TRBV14,TRBJ1-2,.,TRBD1,CASSLRQGGRNGYTF,TGTGCCAGCAGCCTTCGACAGGGCGGGAGGAATGGCTACACCTTC
TRBV30,TRBJ2-1,.,.,CAWSRTSGGHSEQFF,TGTGCCTGGAGTAGAACTAGTGGGGGGCACAGTGAGCAGTTCTTC
TRBV28,TRBJ2-2,.,.,CASTKRRGELFF,TGTGCCAGCACCAAGAGGAGGGGGGAGCTGTTTTTT
TRBV4-3,TRBJ2-7,few,.,CASSQVDSSYEQYF,TGCGCCAGCAGCCAAGTGGACAGTTCCTACGAGCAGTACTTC
TRBV4-1,TRBJ1-6,once,.,CASSQVPQRNNSPLHF,TGCGCCAGCAGCCAAGTGCCGCAGAGGAATAATTCACCCCTCCACTTT
TRBV14,TRBJ2-1,.,TRBD2,CASSQGAGWGGNEQFF,TGTGCCAGCAGCCAAGGGGCTGGATGGGGGGGAAATGAGCAGTTCTTC
TRBV6-5,TRBJ2-7,.,TRBD1,CASSYRTGSRGEQYF,TGTGCCAGCAGTTACCGGACAGGGAGTCGCGGCGAGCAGTACTTC
TRBV19,TRBJ2-2,.,.,CASRGVHGELFF,TGTGCCAGTAGAGGGGTGCACGGGGAGCTGTTTTTT
TRBV6-5,TRBJ2-3,.,.,CAARDRSTDTQYF,TGTGCCGCTAGAGACAGGTCCACAGATACGCAGTATTTT
TRBV30,TRBJ2-3,.,TRBD2,CAWDGAGGPIGDTQYF,TGTGCCTGGGATGGGGCGGGAGGGCCGATTGGGGATACGCAGTATTTT